This T cell receptor beta chain was profiled in a study of blood T cell repertoires in COVID-19. The V gene's germline CDR1 is MDHEN and CDR2 SYDVKM. The CDR3 consists of 16 residues. V lost 2 bases to trimming and J lost 4 bases, with 15 bases between them. Assay used: immunoSEQ multiplex PCR; TCRdb lists only in-frame clones, some missing. Among around 330,000 clones listed, about 89% were seen once. The clonotype originates from a man in his fifties or sixties who had recovered from COVID-19. The sample consisted of PBMCs or T cells enriched from blood (not recorded which). The chain combines TRBV28 with TRBJ1-3; tentative D call: TRBD1 (6 bases). The CDR3 loop reads CASSLVLGAYGNTIYF. CDR3 DNA: TGTGCCAGCAGTTTAGTTTTGGGGGCATACGGAAACACCATATATTTT.